This record looks at one TCR beta chain sequence and its context. Its antigen remains unknown. The data stem from a study of CD8 T cells in ankylosing spondylitis. General observations from the study: Roughly 8 highly homologous variants made up a TCR beta motif that seemed to typify ankylosing spondylitis blood.

Quantitative 5'-RACE with molecular barcodes was used to make the TCR beta libraries. Each CDR3 protein is one row after TCRdb ran MiXCR on the 5' RACE reads. The sample has around 160,000 distinct CDR3 sequences; about 9.9% are singletons. Trimming cost V 4 bases and J 1 base, with 14 bases left between them. CDR1 is SGHTA, CDR2 FQGNSA, per germline. CDR3 length: 16 residues. The TCR originated in a male donor with ankylosing spondylitis or in good health (not recorded which). Sample: blood, either unsorted or a sorted T cell fraction (not recorded which). V gene TRBV7-2 combines with J gene TRBJ1-3; no firm D call. The CDR3 coding sequence is TGTGCCAGCAGCTATCCCCAACTACGGTCTGGAAACACCATATATTTT. It specifies CASSYPQLRSGNTIYF. Full variable domain (rest looked up from reference TRBV7-2 and TRBJ1-3): GAGVSQSPSNKVTEKGKDVELRCDPISGHTALYWYRQSLGQGLEFLIYFQGNSAPDKSGLPSDRFSAERTGGSVSTLTIQRTQQEDSAVYLCASSYPQLRSGNTIYFGEGSWLTVV.